This T cell receptor beta chain was captured in a study of T-cell reconstitution after alpha-beta-depleted transplantation in children. Concerning this clonotype itself: Its antigen remains unidentified.

The study's findings and limits: TCRbeta diversity was high at day 60 in some patients (a result of surviving recipient T cells and thymic progenitors). Newly generated T cells supplied most T-cell counts and diversity one year post-transplant. About two months after transplant, alpha-beta T cells reportedly came from several hundred expanded graft clones.

V lost 4 bases, J lost 8 bases, and 15 bases lay in between. This CDR3 contains 15 residues. Unique molecular identifiers were built into the TCRbeta library. TCRdb reprocessed the PCR reads with MiXCR, giving one entry per CDR3 protein. The sample has about 200,000 distinct CDR3 sequences, about 7% seen once. The sequencing used PBMCs, collected before TCRalphabeta/CD19-depleted stem cell transplant. The sequence came from a boy between 2 and 10 years old with acute lymphoblastic leukemia, due to receive a stem cell transplant. This chain connects TRBV12-3 or TRBV12-4 to TRBJ1-6, with a possible D match to TRBD1 (5 bases). The CDR3 region is CASSSQTGPDSPLHF. Here the CDR3 DNA reads TGTGCCAGCAGTTCCCAGACGGGGCCAGATTCACCCCTCCACTTT.